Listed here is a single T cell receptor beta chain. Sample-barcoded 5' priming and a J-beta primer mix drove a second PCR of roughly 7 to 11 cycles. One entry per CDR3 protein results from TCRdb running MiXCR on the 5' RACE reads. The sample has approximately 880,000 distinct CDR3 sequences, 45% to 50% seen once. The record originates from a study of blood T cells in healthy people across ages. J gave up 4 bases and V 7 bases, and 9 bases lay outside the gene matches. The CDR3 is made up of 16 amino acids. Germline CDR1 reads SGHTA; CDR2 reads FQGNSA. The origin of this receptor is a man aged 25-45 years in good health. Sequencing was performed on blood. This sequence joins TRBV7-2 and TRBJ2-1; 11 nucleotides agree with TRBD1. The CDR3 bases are TGTGCCAGCAAATCCGCCGGGACAGGGGGGTACAATGAGCAGTTCTTC. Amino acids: CASKSAGTGGYNEQFF.